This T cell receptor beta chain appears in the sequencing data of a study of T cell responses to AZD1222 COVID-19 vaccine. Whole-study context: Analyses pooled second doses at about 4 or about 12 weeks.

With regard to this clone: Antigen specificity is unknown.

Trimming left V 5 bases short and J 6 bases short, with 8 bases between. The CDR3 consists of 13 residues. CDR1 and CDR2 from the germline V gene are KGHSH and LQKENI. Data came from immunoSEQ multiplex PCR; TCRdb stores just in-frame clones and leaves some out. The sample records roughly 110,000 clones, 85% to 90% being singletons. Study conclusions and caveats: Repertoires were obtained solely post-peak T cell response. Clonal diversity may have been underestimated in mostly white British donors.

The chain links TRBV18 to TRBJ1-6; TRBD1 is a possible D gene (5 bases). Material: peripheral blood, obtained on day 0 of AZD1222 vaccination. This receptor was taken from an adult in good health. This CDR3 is CASSTGSNSPLHF. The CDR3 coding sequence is TGTGCCAGCTCAACAGGCTCTAATTCACCCCTCCACTTT.